One T cell receptor beta chain is described in this entry. This sample stems from a study of Ad26.COV2.S vaccination and SARS-CoV-2 variants. About the study: Donor was in the COV1001 Ad26.COV2.S trial arm.

Germline V gene sequence: CDR1 SGDLS, CDR2 YYNGEE. The V segment lost 4 bases and the J segment 3 bases; nucleotides outside the gene matches: 6. The CDR3 has 15 residues. Treatment denoted: 15 to 20 received Ad26.COV2.S at low or high dose, single or two shots; about 5 received placebo; per-sample allocation not given. It was on day 63 after the first vaccine or placebo injection that samples were taken. The assay was immunoSEQ multiplex PCR, and TCRdb's table has in-frame clones only and misses some. The profile shows around 450,000 clones, about 88% of them singletons. The TCR was taken from a person between 18 and 65 years old who received the Ad26.COV2.S COVID-19 vaccine or a placebo. The rearrangement links TRBV9 to TRBJ2-7; 11 nucleotides match TRBD1. This material consisted of peripheral blood, taken in a trial of Ad26.COV2.S vaccine versus placebo. CDR3 in amino acids: CASSPTGTGGYEQYF. As DNA, the CDR3 is TGTGCCAGCAGCCCGACCGGGACAGGGGGCTACGAGCAGTACTTC.